A selection of T cell receptor beta chains follows, all from one sample in a study of monozygotic twins with cystic fibrosis. Libraries were prepared by immunoSEQ multiplex PCR; TCRdb keeps only in-frame clonotypes and omits some of them. The repertoire consists of fewer than 30,000 clones, with over 75% occurring once and the leading ten covering around 0.56%. Specimen: blood. The receptors here all came from a girl aged 2-10 years with cystic fibrosis. Both conserved end residues are part of each CDR3. A D gene is named only where the DNA matches it firmly. Clone size appears in some rows only: once, few, many, or a class for an expanded clone.

D: -; size: -; J: TRBJ1-1; V: TRBV4-1; CDR3: CASSQGPHPSYEAFF; DNA: TGCGCCAGCAGCCAAGGGCCCCACCCCTCCTATGAAGCTTTCTTT
D: TRBD2; size: -; J: TRBJ2-1; V: TRBV2; CDR3: CASSVGLAGTSEQFF; DNA: TGTGCCAGCAGTGTGGGGCTAGCGGGGACCTCCGAGCAGTTCTTC
D: -; size: -; J: TRBJ2-3; V: TRBV6-4; CDR3: CASRTGRGTDTQYF; DNA: TGTGCCAGCAGGACCGGTCGGGGCACAGATACGCAGTATTTT
D: TRBD2; size: -; J: TRBJ2-7; V: TRBV6-5; CDR3: CASSYSSGGAHEQYF; DNA: TGTGCCAGCAGTTACTCTAGCGGGGGGGCCCACGAGCAGTACTTC
D: -; size: -; J: TRBJ1-2; V: TRBV5-6; CDR3: CASSSITTNYGYTF; DNA: TGTGCCAGCAGCTCGATAACGACTAACTATGGCTACACCTTC
D: -; size: -; J: TRBJ1-5; V: TRBV7-2; CDR3: CASSHLAGSWDQPQHF; DNA: TGTGCCAGCAGCCACCTGGCAGGGTCTTGGGATCAGCCCCAGCATTTT
D: -; size: -; J: TRBJ2-1; V: TRBV5-1; CDR3: CASSLEVNNEQFF; DNA: TGCGCCAGCAGCTTGGAAGTAAACAATGAGCAGTTCTTC
D: -; size: -; J: TRBJ2-7; V: TRBV15; CDR3: CATSRGIRTGQYF; DNA: TGTGCCACCAGCAGAGGGATCAGGACGGGGCAGTACTTC
D: -; size: -; J: TRBJ2-5; V: TRBV19; CDR3: CASSPYAILRYETQYF; DNA: TGTGCCAGTAGTCCCTACGCCATCTTACGCTATGAGACCCAGTACTTC
D: TRBD1; size: -; J: TRBJ2-7; V: TRBV7-2; CDR3: CASSLGPGQGAHEQYF; DNA: TGTGCCAGCAGCTTAGGCCCCGGACAGGGGGCCCACGAGCAGTACTTC
D: -; size: -; J: TRBJ1-6; V: TRBV18; CDR3: CASSADIPSPLHF; DNA: TGTGCCAGCTCCGCAGACATTCCATCACCCCTCCACTTT
D: -; size: -; J: TRBJ2-3; V: TRBV5-1; CDR3: CASSLGSAGLTDTQYF; DNA: TGCGCCAGCAGCTTGGGTTCGGCGGGGCTCACAGATACGCAGTATTTT
D: TRBD1; size: -; J: TRBJ1-3; V: TRBV18; CDR3: CASSPEGQGSGNTIYF; DNA: TGTGCCAGCTCACCAGAGGGACAGGGGTCCGGAAACACCATATATTTT
D: -; size: -; J: TRBJ1-5; V: TRBV2; CDR3: CASIRGRGQPQHF; DNA: TGTGCCAGCATAAGGGGGAGGGGACAGCCCCAGCATTTT
D: TRBD1; size: -; J: TRBJ1-4; V: TRBV9; CDR3: CASSAGTGNPKLFF; DNA: TGTGCCAGCAGCGCCGGGACAGGGAACCCTAAGCTGTTTTTT
D: -; size: -; J: TRBJ1-4; V: TRBV18; CDR3: CASSPLAPQGATNEKLFF; DNA: TGTGCCAGCTCACCACTCGCACCACAGGGAGCAACTAATGAAAAACTGTTTTTT
D: TRBD1; size: few; J: TRBJ1-2; V: TRBV6-5; CDR3: CASSRTTGYGYTF; DNA: TGTGCCAGCAGTCGTACGACAGGGTATGGCTACACCTTC
D: -; size: -; J: TRBJ1-2; V: TRBV5-6; CDR3: CASSPTPGGGYTYGYTF; DNA: TGTGCCAGCAGCCCCACCCCGGGCGGCGGGTACACCTATGGCTACACCTTC
D: -; size: -; J: TRBJ2-2; V: TRBV30; CDR3: CAWVDIPNTGELFF; DNA: TGTGCCTGGGTAGACATTCCGAACACCGGGGAGCTGTTTTTT
D: -; size: -; J: TRBJ2-7; V: TRBV6-6; CDR3: CASRSLTGSNEQYF; DNA: TGTGCCAGCAGATCCCTGACAGGTAGTAACGAGCAGTACTTC